This T cell receptor beta chain was identified in a study of T cells in Graves' hyperthyroidism and ophthalmopathy. TCR beta CDR3 regions were amplified from RNA. Primed by the HTBI set, a first-round RT-PCR was run on the TCR CDR3. TCRdb recomputed calls from the multiplex PCR reads with MiXCR, one row per CDR3 protein. The sample has roughly 710,000 distinct CDR3 sequences; approximately 36% are singletons. Study outcomes and limitations: Ophthalmopathy was model-predicted a median about 6 months pre-onset. Ophthalmopathy cases were set apart from stable hyperthyroidism by a 13 V-J model.

There are many counts of this clonotype. No antigen is known for it. Germline trimming cut 6 bases from V and 6 bases from J; bases unmatched to any gene: 7. CDR1 is SGDLS and CDR2 is YYNGEE in the germline V gene. The CDR3 totals 14 residues. This TCR was sampled from a woman between 40 and 50 years old with Graves' hyperthyroidism. The chain is built from TRBV9 and TRBJ1-4; 8 bases are shared with TRBD1. Sequencing was carried out using blood. The CDR3 DNA reads as TGTGCCAGCACCCGGACAGGGTCGGATGAAAAACTGTTTTTT. Its protein product is CASTRTGSDEKLFF.